These T cell receptor beta chains were read from a single sample in a study of blood T cell repertoires in COVID-19. Using immunoSEQ multiplex PCR, the repertoire was profiled, and TCRdb retains in-frame clones only, with some absent. The table includes more than 80,000 clones, more than 80% detected once. Sample: peripheral blood. These receptors were taken from an older woman with acute or convalescent COVID-19. The CDR3 runs from the conserved cysteine through the conserved F or W. The D gene is left open where the match is weak. Not every row has a clone size; where given, it reads once, few, many or a size class.

J: TRBJ2-7
V: TRBV3-1/TRBV3-2
size: NA
D: TRBD2
DNA: TGTGCCAGCAGCCAAGATGGAACTAGCGAAGCGTGGGAGCAGTACTTC
CDR3: CASSQDGTSEAWEQYF

J: TRBJ1-1
V: TRBV15
size: NA
D: NA
DNA: TGTGCCACCAGCAGAGATCAAGGGGGGGTGAACACTGAAGCTTTCTTT
CDR3: CATSRDQGGVNTEAFF

J: TRBJ2-3
V: TRBV19
size: NA
D: NA
DNA: TGTGCCAGTAGTATTTCGGCTAGCGGCACAGATACGCAGTATTTT
CDR3: CASSISASGTDTQYF

J: TRBJ1-3
V: TRBV19
size: NA
D: NA
DNA: TGTGCCAGTAGTACCGTTCAGGGTTCCGGAAACACCATATATTTT
CDR3: CASSTVQGSGNTIYF

J: TRBJ1-2
V: TRBV10-3
size: NA
D: NA
DNA: TGTGCCATCAGTGAAGACACTCTCTATGGCTACACCTTC
CDR3: CAISEDTLYGYTF

J: TRBJ1-1
V: TRBV5-1
size: NA
D: NA
DNA: TGCGCCAGCAGCTTGTTCGGGAACACTGAAGCTTTCTTT
CDR3: CASSLFGNTEAFF

J: TRBJ2-1
V: TRBV3-1/TRBV3-2
size: NA
D: TRBD2
DNA: TGTGCCAGCAGCCAAGTTCACCCGGGACTAGCGGGGGACAATGAGCAGTTCTTC
CDR3: CASSQVHPGLAGDNEQFF

J: TRBJ2-3
V: TRBV6-4
size: NA
D: TRBD2
DNA: TGTGCCAGCAGCCAACTAGCGGGAACCTCCGATACGCAGTATTTT
CDR3: CASSQLAGTSDTQYF

J: TRBJ1-1
V: TRBV6-4
size: once
D: NA
DNA: TGTGCCAGCAGTGTAACAGGGTTCACTGAAGCTTTCTTT
CDR3: CASSVTGFTEAFF

J: TRBJ2-7
V: TRBV5-1
size: NA
D: NA
DNA: TGCGCCAGCAGTTTGGGTACGGTGGAGGCCTCCTACGAGCAGTACTTC
CDR3: CASSLGTVEASYEQYF

J: TRBJ1-5
V: TRBV18
size: NA
D: NA
DNA: TGTGCCAGCTCATCATCCGGGGACAATCAGCCCCAGCATTTT
CDR3: CASSSSGDNQPQHF

J: TRBJ1-4
V: TRBV6-1
size: NA
D: NA
DNA: TGTGCCAGCAGTGACGGTGGGGGCGACGGTGAAAAACTGTTTTTT
CDR3: CASSDGGGDGEKLFF

J: TRBJ1-6
V: TRBV9
size: NA
D: TRBD1
DNA: TGTGCCAGCAGCGAACGGGACAGGGCAAATTCACCCCTCCACTTT
CDR3: CASSERDRANSPLHF

J: TRBJ2-1
V: TRBV5-4
size: NA
D: NA
DNA: TGTGCCAGCACCTCCTCCAGGGAAACCTACAATGAGCAGTTCTTC
CDR3: CASTSSRETYNEQFF

J: TRBJ2-7
V: TRBV3-1/TRBV3-2
size: NA
D: NA
DNA: TGTGCCAGCAGCCAAGATGCCGTCATCCTAGAGCAGTACTTC
CDR3: CASSQDAVILEQYF

J: TRBJ2-7
V: TRBV5-4
size: few
D: TRBD2
DNA: TGTGCCAGCAGCTTAGCGGGGCGGCGCTACGAGCAGTACTTC
CDR3: CASSLAGRRYEQYF

J: TRBJ2-1
V: TRBV2
size: NA
D: TRBD2
DNA: TGTGCCAGCAGTTTACGCAAGATGGGACTAGCGAGGGATGAGCAGTTCTTC
CDR3: CASSLRKMGLARDEQFF

J: TRBJ2-2
V: TRBV18
size: NA
D: NA
DNA: TGTGCCAGCTCACCACCCGACAGAGCACCCGGGGAGCTGTTTTTT
CDR3: CASSPPDRAPGELFF

J: TRBJ2-3
V: TRBV6-2/TRBV6-3
size: NA
D: TRBD2
DNA: TGTGCCAGCAGCTACTTCGGTGGACTAGCTGATTCAGATACGCAGTATTTT
CDR3: CASSYFGGLADSDTQYF

J: TRBJ1-5
V: TRBV24-1
size: NA
D: NA
DNA: TGTGCCACTTCGCGGGGGCTCGGCCAGCCCCAGCATTTT
CDR3: CATSRGLGQPQHF

J: TRBJ2-3
V: TRBV27
size: NA
D: TRBD2
DNA: TGTGCCAGCAGTAAACTAGCGGGAGGGCGCACAGATACGCAGTATTTT
CDR3: CASSKLAGGRTDTQYF

J: TRBJ1-2
V: TRBV5-3
size: NA
D: NA
DNA: TGTGCCAGAAGCTTGGTTAGGCCGGGTGGCTACACCTTC
CDR3: CARSLVRPGGYTF

J: TRBJ2-7
V: TRBV2
size: NA
D: NA
DNA: TGTGCCAGCAGGGGGGACTCGGGGGAGCAGTACTTC
CDR3: CASRGDSGEQYF

J: TRBJ1-6
V: TRBV4-2
size: NA
D: TRBD1
DNA: TGTGCCAGCAGCCCGGAGCAACGCTCACCGGGACAGGGGACTTCACCCCTCCACTTT
CDR3: CASSPEQRSPGQGTSPLHF

J: TRBJ1-5
V: TRBV18
size: NA
D: TRBD1
DNA: TGTGCCAGCTCAGACAGGGATCAGCCCCAGCATTTT
CDR3: CASSDRDQPQHF

J: TRBJ1-1
V: TRBV2
size: NA
D: NA
DNA: TGTGCCAGCAGTGAAGACAGGGTGGGCGCTGAAGCTTTCTTT
CDR3: CASSEDRVGAEAFF

J: TRBJ1-1
V: TRBV6-4
size: once
D: NA
DNA: TGTGCCAGCAGACCAGACAGACAGAACACTGAAGCTTTCTTT
CDR3: CASRPDRQNTEAFF

J: TRBJ2-1
V: TRBV18
size: once
D: TRBD2
DNA: TGTGCCAGCTCACTCGGACTAGCGGGGGACAATGAGCAGTTCTTC
CDR3: CASSLGLAGDNEQFF

J: TRBJ2-1
V: TRBV20-1
size: NA
D: NA
DNA: TGCAGTGCTAGAGTAGGGGTTTACGAGTTCTTC
CDR3: CSARVGVYEFF

J: TRBJ2-1
V: TRBV7-7
size: NA
D: NA
DNA: TGTGCCAGCAGCTTATCGGCGGGTGACTCCTACAATGAGCAGTTCTTC
CDR3: CASSLSAGDSYNEQFF

J: TRBJ1-1
V: TRBV28
size: NA
D: TRBD1
DNA: TGTGCCAGCAGTCCTCAGGGGACAGGGGGTGGGTACACTGAAGCTTTCTTT
CDR3: CASSPQGTGGGYTEAFF

J: TRBJ2-1
V: TRBV3-1/TRBV3-2
size: NA
D: NA
DNA: TGTGCCAGCAGCCACAGGGGACGGACCTTCTCCTACAATGAGCAGTTCTTC
CDR3: CASSHRGRTFSYNEQFF